The clone carrying this TCR beta chain has a single count. Its antigen remains unidentified. This entry is derived from a study of long-term antiretroviral therapy in people with HIV. Whole-study findings and limits: At every time point, clones expanded before ART dominated the repertoire.

This CDR3 contains 16 residues. Germline V gene sequence: CDR1 ENHRY, CDR2 SYGVKD. V shed 4 bases, J shed 4 bases, and the junction held 10 bases outside the gene matches. Version v3.0 of the immunoSEQ assay ran at survey level. Clones were read by immunoSEQ multiplex PCR, and TCRdb kept only the in-frame ones, dropping some. The sample has approximately 28,000 clones; more than 75% are singletons. The sequence derives from a man aged 35-49 years with HIV. The material was unsorted PBMCs, obtained 4.8 to 5 years after starting antiretroviral therapy. The chain combines TRBV10-3 with TRBJ2-3; 8 nucleotides line up with TRBD2. Here the CDR3 DNA reads TGTGCCATCAGTGGCGGGGGGAATCACGGTGCAGATACGCAGTATTTT. It translates to CAISGGGNHGADTQYF.